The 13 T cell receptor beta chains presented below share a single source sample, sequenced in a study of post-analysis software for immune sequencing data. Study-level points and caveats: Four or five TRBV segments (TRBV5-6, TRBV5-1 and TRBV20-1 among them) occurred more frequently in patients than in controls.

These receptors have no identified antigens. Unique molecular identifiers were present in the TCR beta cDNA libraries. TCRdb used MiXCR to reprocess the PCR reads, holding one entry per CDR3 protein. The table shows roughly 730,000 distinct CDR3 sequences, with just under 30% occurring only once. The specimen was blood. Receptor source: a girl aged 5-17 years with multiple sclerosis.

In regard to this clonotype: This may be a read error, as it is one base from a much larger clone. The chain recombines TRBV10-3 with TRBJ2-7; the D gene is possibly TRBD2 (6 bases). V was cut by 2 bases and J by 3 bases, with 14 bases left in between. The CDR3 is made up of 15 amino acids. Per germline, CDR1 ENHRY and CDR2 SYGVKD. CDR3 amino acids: CAISEDPGDVYEQYF. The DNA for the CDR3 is TGTGCCATCAGTGAGGATCCGGGGGACGTCTACGAGCAGTACTTC.

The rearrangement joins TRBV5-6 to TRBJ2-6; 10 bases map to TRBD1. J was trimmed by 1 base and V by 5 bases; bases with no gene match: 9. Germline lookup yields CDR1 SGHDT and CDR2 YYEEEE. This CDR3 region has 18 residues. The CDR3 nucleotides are TGTGCCAGCAGTTCGACAGGGGGCCCCCGGTCTGGGGCCAACGTCCTGACTTTC. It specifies CASSSTGGPRSGANVLTF.

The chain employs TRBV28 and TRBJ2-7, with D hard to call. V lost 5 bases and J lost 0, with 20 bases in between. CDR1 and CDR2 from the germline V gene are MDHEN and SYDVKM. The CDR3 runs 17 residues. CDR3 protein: CASSPHSSASHSYEQYF. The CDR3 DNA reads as TGTGCCAGCAGTCCTCACTCCTCGGCCAGCCACTCCTACGAGCAGTACTTC.

The CDR3 DNA sequence: TGCGCCAGCAGCTTGGACGTGAGTGATGGCTACACCTTC. As protein: CASSLDVSDGYTF. The gene calls are TRBV5-1 and TRBJ1-2; D not resolved. Per germline, CDR1 SGHRS and CDR2 YFSETQ. The CDR3 extends over 13 amino acids. Deletions cut 0 bases from V and 6 bases from J, with 9 bases between.

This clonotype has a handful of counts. The CDR3 DNA is TGCAGTGCTAGTCGGGACAGCGTTAGGTCTGGCTACACCTTC. Its protein is CSASRDSVRSGYTF. This chain links TRBV20-1 with TRBJ1-2, with TRBD1 identical over 7 bases. Germline V gene lookup returns CDR1 DFQATT and CDR2 SNEGSKA (reference sequence). J was trimmed by 7 bases and V by 3 bases; bases with no gene match: 11. The CDR3 consists of 14 residues.

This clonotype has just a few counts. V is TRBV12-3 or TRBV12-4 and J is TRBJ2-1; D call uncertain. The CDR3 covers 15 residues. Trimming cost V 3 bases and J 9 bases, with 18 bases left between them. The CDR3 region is CASSFVPSHGGEQFF. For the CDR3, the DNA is TGTGCCAGCAGTTTCGTTCCATCTCATGGTGGTGAGCAGTTCTTC.

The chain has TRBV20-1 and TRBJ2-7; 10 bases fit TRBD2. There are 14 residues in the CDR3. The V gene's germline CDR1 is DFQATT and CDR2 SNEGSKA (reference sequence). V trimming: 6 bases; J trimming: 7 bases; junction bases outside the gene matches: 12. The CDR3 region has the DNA TGCAGTGCCGTAGCGGGGGGCCAATACAATGAGCAGTACTTC. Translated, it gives CSAVAGGQYNEQYF.

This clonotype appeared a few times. The CDR3 bases are TGTGCCAGCAGCCTCCCGCGTAAGGACAGGACCCGCACAGATACGCAGTATTTT. Its protein is CASSLPRKDRTRTDTQYF. The chain recombines TRBV7-9 with TRBJ2-3; TRBD1 agrees at 7 bases. Unmatched junction bases numbered 15, after V lost 5 bases and J lost 1 base. CDR1 SEHNR and CDR2 FQNEAQ come from the germline V gene (reference sequence). The length of the CDR3 is 18 residues.

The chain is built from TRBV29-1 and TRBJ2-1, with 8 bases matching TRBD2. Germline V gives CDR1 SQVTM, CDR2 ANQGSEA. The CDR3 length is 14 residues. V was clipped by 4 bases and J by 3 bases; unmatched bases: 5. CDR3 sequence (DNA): TGCAGCGTTGCAACTAGCGGAATCTACAATGAGCAGTTCTTC. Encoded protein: CSVATSGIYNEQFF.

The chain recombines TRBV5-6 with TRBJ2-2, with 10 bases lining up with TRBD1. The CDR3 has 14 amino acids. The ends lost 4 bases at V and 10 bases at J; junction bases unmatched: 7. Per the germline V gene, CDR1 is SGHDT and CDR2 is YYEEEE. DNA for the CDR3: TGTGCCAGCAGCCTCGGGACAGGGGCGACGGAGCTGTTTTTT. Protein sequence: CASSLGTGATELFF.

Here the CDR3 DNA reads TGTGCCACCAGTGACCCCTCACAGGGTTTCGGCTACACCTTC. It yields the protein CATSDPSQGFGYTF. This sequence joins TRBV24-1 and TRBJ1-2, with TRBD1 as a possible D gene (6 bases). V lost 4 bases and J lost 8, with 16 bases in between. The CDR3 length is 14 residues. CDR1 is KGHDR and CDR2 is SFDVKD in the germline V gene.

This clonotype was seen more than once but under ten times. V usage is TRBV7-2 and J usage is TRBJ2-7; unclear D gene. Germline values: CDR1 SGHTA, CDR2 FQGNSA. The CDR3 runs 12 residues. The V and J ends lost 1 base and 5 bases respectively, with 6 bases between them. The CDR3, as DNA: TGTGCCAGCAGCTTAGTTTACCACGAGCAGTACTTC. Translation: CASSLVYHEQYF.

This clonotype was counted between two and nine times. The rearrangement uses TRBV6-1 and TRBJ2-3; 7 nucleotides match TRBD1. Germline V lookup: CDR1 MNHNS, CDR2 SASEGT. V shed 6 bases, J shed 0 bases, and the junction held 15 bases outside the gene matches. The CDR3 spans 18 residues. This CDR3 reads CASSRMDRRILSTDTQYF. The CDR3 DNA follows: TGTGCCAGCAGCCGCATGGACAGGCGGATCCTTAGCACAGATACGCAGTATTTT.